These 27 T cell receptor beta chains were all obtained from the same sample, sequenced in a study of shared clonotypes between healthy human individuals. Some clones are missing from TCRdb's copy, which holds only in-frame ones; the method was immunoSEQ multiplex PCR. The table has 750,000 to 1,000,000 clones, almost 95% seen once; the top ten hold less than 25%. Cells designated naive CD8 were CD45RO-negative and were positively selected for CCR7, with terminally differentiated effector memory CD45RA+ cells excluded. The sample consisted of naive CD8+ T cells sorted from blood. The receptors originated from a man aged 25 to 40 in good health.

The chain joins TRBV18 to TRBJ1-5; D not certain. Germline V gene data show CDR1 as KGHSH and CDR2 as LQKENI. The CDR3 loop spans 18 amino acids. V lost 2 bases and J 0 bases, leaving 17 bases between the germline ends. This CDR3 is CASSPELIGYYSNQPQHF. The CDR3 nucleotides read TGTGCCAGCTCACCAGAACTAATCGGTTACTATAGCAATCAGCCCCAGCATTTT.

This chain joins TRBV6-5 and TRBJ2-1, with TRBD1 identical over 11 bases. The length of the CDR3 is 15 residues. CDR1 is MNHEY and CDR2 is SVGAGI in the germline V gene. V lost 2 bases to trimming and J lost 7 bases; unmatched junction nucleotides: 4. The CDR3 DNA reads TGTGCCAGCAGTTACGGACAGGGGGCTTTAAATGAGCAGTTCTTC. This gives the protein CASSYGQGALNEQFF.

A word on this clone: Other DNA sequences in this sample translate to the same CDR3. The rearrangement links TRBV27 to TRBJ2-5; 7 nucleotides align to TRBD1. The J segment lost 4 bases and the V segment lost 0 bases, leaving 2 bases of the junction unmatched. The CDR3 is 14 residues long. From germline, CDR1 is MNHEY and CDR2 SMNVEV (reference sequence). The DNA for the CDR3 is TGTGCCAGCAGTTTATCAAGGGGGCGAGAGACCCAGTACTTC. Translated, it gives CASSLSRGRETQYF.

CDR3 region: CASSFSTGGTQPQHF. CDR3 bases: TGTGCCAGCAGTTTTTCGACAGGGGGAACTCAGCCCCAGCATTTT. V gene TRBV27 combines with J gene TRBJ1-5; 9 bases agree with TRBD1. CDR3 size: 15 residues. The germline gives CDR1 MNHEY, CDR2 SMNVEV (reference sequence). The junction had 6 bases not matched to a gene; V was cut back by 3 bases and J by 6 bases.

The rearrangement links TRBV19 to TRBJ1-5, with 9 nucleotides matching TRBD1. J lost 4 bases, V lost 6 bases, and 16 bases had no gene match. The CDR3 has 18 amino acids. The germline gives CDR1 LNHDA, CDR2 SQIVND (reference sequence). CDR3 coding DNA: TGTGCCAGTAGCCGACAGGGGGTCGCAGGGTCATTAAATCAGCCCCAGCATTTT. It encodes CASSRQGVAGSLNQPQHF. Full variable domain (outside the CDR3, taken from reference TRBV19 and TRBJ1-5): DGGITQSPKYLFRKEGQNVTLSCEQNLNHDAMYWYRQDPGQGLRLIYYSQIVNDFQKGDIAEGYSVSREKKESFPLTVTSAQKNPTAFYLCASSRQGVAGSLNQPQHFGDGTRLSIL.

Only one count was recorded for this clone. CDR3 DNA sequence: TGTGCCAGCAGTTGGCCGGACAGAATGGTCCACGAGCAGTACTTC. This sequence encodes CASSWPDRMVHEQYF. The V gene is TRBV6-8, the J gene TRBJ2-7; the D gene is possibly TRBD1 (6 bases). This CDR3 is built from 15 residues. Deletions cut 4 bases from V and 5 bases from J, with 18 bases between. Looked up from germline, CDR1 is MNHGY and CDR2 is SAAAGT.

V is TRBV28 and J is TRBJ2-7; tentatively, D is TRBD1 (5 bases). The CDR3 is 14 amino acids. V lost 4 bases, J lost 1 base, and 11 bases lay in between. The germline V gene has CDR1 MDHEN and CDR2 SYDVKM. CDR3 region: CASSYWGSSYEQYF. The CDR3 DNA reads TGTGCCAGCAGTTACTGGGGCTCTTCCTACGAGCAGTACTTC.

This rearrangement joins TRBV6-6 to TRBJ2-1, with D uncertain. Looked up from germline, CDR1 is MNHNY and CDR2 is SVGAGI (reference sequence). Trimming took 9 bases from V and 2 from J, leaving 17 bases between them. There are 15 residues in the CDR3. CDR3 sequence: CASVWSFGAYNEQFF. The CDR3 DNA sequence: TGTGCCAGTGTCTGGTCCTTCGGTGCCTACAATGAGCAGTTCTTC.

This chain uses TRBV10-2 with TRBJ2-1; 8 bases agree with TRBD1. Germline CDR1 and CDR2: WSHSY and SAAADI. The V and J ends lost 7 bases and 7 bases, in that order; junction bases with no gene match: 6. The CDR3 runs 13 residues. CDR3: CASTQGARNEQFF. The CDR3 DNA is TGCGCCAGCACTCAGGGGGCGCGGAATGAGCAGTTCTTC.

The V and J genes are TRBV11-2 and TRBJ2-1; no firm D call. The length of the CDR3 is 11 residues. V gave up 3 bases and J gave up 8 bases, with 5 bases separating them. Germline assignment: CDR1 SGHAT and CDR2 FQNNGV. CDR3 in DNA: TGTGCCAGCAGCTTTTTATATGAGCAGTTCTTC. Translation gives CASSFLYEQFF.

This clone was seen just once. The chain is built from TRBV20-1 and TRBJ2-1, with D unclear. Trimming removed 2 bases from V and 6 bases from J, with 5 bases in between. This CDR3 has 11 residues. CDR1 and CDR2 (germline): DFQATT, SNEGSKA (reference sequence). In DNA, the CDR3 is TGCAGTGCTAGACTAGGCAATGAGCAGTTCTTC. As protein: CSARLGNEQFF.

The CDR3 region is CASSPQSGKVYEQYF. CDR3 nucleotides: TGCGCCAGCAGCCCTCAGAGCGGGAAAGTCTACGAGCAGTACTTC. The chain uses TRBV4-1 and TRBJ2-7; 7 bases fit TRBD2. Germline CDR1 and CDR2: MGHRA and YSYEKL. The CDR3 has 15 residues. V gave up 4 bases and J gave up 3 bases; unmatched junction bases: 9.

Details on this clone: A junction boundary mismatches the germline segment, possibly from a read error. The gene calls are TRBV7-7 and TRBJ1-5; D is uncertain. From germline, CDR1 is SSHAT and CDR2 FNYEAQ (reference sequence). CDR3 length equals 13 residues. CDR3 nucleotide sequence: TGTGCTAGCAGCTCTCGACTTGGGCAGCCCCAGCATTTT. It codes for CASSSRLGQPQHF.

The chain couples TRBV9 to TRBJ2-7; D remains ambiguous. Germline V CDR1 and CDR2: SGDLS, YYNGEE. This CDR3 is 14 amino acids long. Deletions cut 4 bases from V and 3 bases from J, with 14 bases between. The DNA for the CDR3 is TGTGCCAGCAGCTATTACCTTCTCCTCTACGAGCAGTACTTC. Translation gives CASSYYLLLYEQYF.

Concerning this clone itself: The sample has other DNA sequences that encode this CDR3 too. V gene TRBV11-2 combines with J gene TRBJ2-7; possible D gene TRBD2, 6 bases. This CDR3 contains 13 residues. Germline loops: CDR1 SGHAT, CDR2 FQNNGV. Trimming shortened V by 3 bases and J by 4 bases, and 10 bases separated the two germline ends. The CDR3 is CASSFGGSYEQYF. The CDR3 coding sequence is TGTGCCAGCAGCTTTGGGGGGTCATACGAGCAGTACTTC.

This sequence joins TRBV7-9 and TRBJ2-1; 13 bases agree with TRBD2. V lost 4 bases and J lost 8; bases outside the gene matches: 5. The length of the CDR3 is 15 residues. Per the germline V gene, CDR1 is SEHNR and CDR2 is FQNEAQ (reference sequence). The CDR3 DNA is TGTGCCAGCAGCTGGACTAGCGGGAGTCGGGATGAGCAGTTCTTC. It translates to CASSWTSGSRDEQFF.

Here the CDR3 DNA reads TGTGCCAGCAGCAAAGAAGGGGCACAGGTGCAGAGCACAGATACGCAGTATTTT. It specifies CASSKEGAQVQSTDTQYF. The V gene is TRBV21-1, the J gene TRBJ2-3; the table assigns TRBD1, which was not confirmed against the DNA. TRBV21-1 is a documented pseudogene. The CDR3 is 18 residues long.

The chain recombines TRBV28 with TRBJ1-1; TRBD1 matches 8 bases. V trimming: 3 bases; J trimming: 7 bases; junction bases outside the gene matches: 7. This CDR3 region has 14 residues. CDR1 is MDHEN and CDR2 is SYDVKM in the germline V gene. DNA of the CDR3: TGTGCCAGCAGTTTGGGGCAGGGGGCAGGTGAAGCTTTCTTT. Translated, it gives CASSLGQGAGEAFF. Full variable domain (remainder filled in from reference TRBV28 and TRBJ1-1): DVKVTQSSRYLVKRTGEKVFLECVQDMDHENMFWYRQDPGLGLRLIYFSYDVKMKEKGDIPEGYSVSREKKERFSLILESASTNQTSMYLCASSLGQGAGEAFFGQGTRLTVV.

The CDR3 region has the DNA TGTGCCAGCAGCTTAGGAACCAGGGGTTGGTACGAGCAGTACTTC. Residues: CASSLGTRGWYEQYF. The genes are TRBV7-9 and TRBJ2-7, with a weak D call TRBD1 (6 bases). Trimming removed 1 base from V and 4 bases from J, with 14 bases in between. CDR1 and CDR2 (germline): SEHNR, FQNEAQ (reference sequence). This CDR3 has 15 residues.

The chain's CDR3 is CASSYVAGDEQYF. CDR3 in DNA: TGTGCCAGCAGTTACGTAGCAGGGGACGAGCAGTACTTC. The genes are TRBV6-5 and TRBJ2-7; tentatively, D is TRBD1 (6 bases). This CDR3 has 13 residues. Germline lookup yields CDR1 MNHEY and CDR2 SVGAGI. Between the trimmed V and J ends, which lost 2 bases and 5 bases, there was a span of 10 bases.

This clone was seen more than once but under ten times. The chain carries TRBV9 and TRBJ1-1, with D possibly matching TRBD1 (6 bases). The CDR3 runs 14 residues. V was cut by 4 bases and J by 5 bases, with 15 bases left in between. CDR1 is SGDLS, CDR2 YYNGEE, per germline. The CDR3 region has the DNA TGTGCCAGCAGCTCACAGGACAGTAGGACTGAAGCTTTCTTT. Its protein product is CASSSQDSRTEAFF. The full variable domain, rest sourced from reference TRBV9 and TRBJ1-1, is DSGVTQTPKHLITATGQRVTLRCSPRSGDLSVYWYQQSLDQGLQFLIQYYNGEERAKGNILERFSAQQFPDLHSELNLSSLELGDSALYFCASSSQDSRTEAFFGQGTRLTVV.

In this sample, this clone turned up once. The DNA for the CDR3 is TGTGCCAGTAGTATAGTGTCTAGCGCATACAATGAGCAGTTCTTC. Its protein is CASSIVSSAYNEQFF. The chain combines TRBV19 with TRBJ2-1, with a possible D match to TRBD2 (6 bases). Germline V gene data show CDR1 as LNHDA and CDR2 as SQIVND (reference sequence). Trimming removed 1 base from V and 4 bases from J, with 11 bases in between. This CDR3 is built from 15 residues.

About this clone: Other DNA sequences in the sample encode the same CDR3. V gene TRBV7-9 combines with J gene TRBJ2-3; D gene ambiguous. Germline CDR1 reads SEHNR; CDR2 reads FQNEAQ (reference sequence). Deletions cut 1 base from V and 0 bases from J, with 8 bases between. The CDR3 length is 15 residues. Written as DNA, the CDR3 is TGTGCCAGCAGCTTAGTAAGCAGAAGCACAGATACGCAGTATTTT. Translation gives CASSLVSRSTDTQYF.

V usage is TRBV7-3 and J usage is TRBJ2-1; D is unclear. From germline, CDR1 is SGHTA and CDR2 FQGTGA. This CDR3 is 16 amino acids long. The ends were cut back, 1 base at V and 3 bases at J, with 13 bases in the middle. CDR3: CASSLRQTWDYNEQFF. As DNA, the CDR3 is TGTGCCAGCAGCTTAAGGCAGACTTGGGACTACAATGAGCAGTTCTTC.

The V call is TRBV14, the J call TRBJ2-2, with a possible D match to TRBD2 (6 bases). The CDR3 covers 15 residues. The germline V gene encodes CDR1 SGHDN and CDR2 FVKESK. The ends were cut back, 1 base at V and 4 bases at J, with 10 bases in the middle. The CDR3 DNA reads as TGTGCCAGCAGCCAAGTACGGGGGACCACCGGGGAGCTGTTTTTT. Translation gives CASSQVRGTTGELFF.

The rearrangement uses TRBV19 and TRBJ2-1, with 9 positions matching TRBD1. Trimming at V came to 4 bases and at J to 9 bases, leaving 10 bases not matched to a gene. The CDR3 is 15 residues long. The germline gives CDR1 LNHDA, CDR2 SQIVND (reference sequence). The CDR3 sequence is CASSRPPGQGPEQFF. CDR3 sequence (DNA): TGTGCCAGTAGTAGACCCCCGGGACAGGGTCCTGAGCAGTTCTTC.

Concerning this clone: A read error is possible here, since a much larger clone lies one base away. This sample also contains other DNA sequences that code for the same CDR3. V usage is TRBV27 and J usage is TRBJ2-7; D remains ambiguous. V lost 4 bases to trimming and J lost 3 bases, with 4 bases between them. The CDR3 length is 11 residues. Looked up from germline, CDR1 is MNHEY and CDR2 is SMNVEV (reference sequence). For the CDR3, the DNA is TGTGCCAGCAGTTCCCACTACGAGCAGTACTTC. It encodes CASSSHYEQYF.